Listed here are 29 T cell receptor beta chains from one sample, sequenced in a study of regulatory T cells in long-lasting Graves disease. Specified time point: newly diagnosed GD, antithyroid drugs for less than 3 months. The TCR library used RNA extracted from PBMCs. CDR3-region Arm-PCR and iRepertoire HTBI primers produced the TCR beta libraries. Each CDR3 protein gets one entry after TCRdb re-called the multiplex PCR reads with MiXCR. Here the sample spans approximately 350,000 distinct CDR3 sequences, 15% to 20% being singletons. The sample was also reused in another study, on T cells in Graves' hyperthyroidism and ophthalmopathy.

The sample consisted of peripheral blood mononuclear cells (PBMCs), taken at new diagnosis, from a patient treated with antithyroid drugs. The receptors come from a woman between 18 and 29 years old with Graves disease.

Only a few counts were recorded for this clonotype. The chain employs TRBV2 and TRBJ1-5; D not resolved. The CDR3 is 15 residues long. Looked up from germline, CDR1 is SNHLY and CDR2 is FYNNEI. V shed 1 base and J shed 0 bases, with 7 bases lying between them. The CDR3, as DNA: TGTGCCAGCAGTGAAGGAGTTTATAGCAATCAGCCCCAGCATTTT. Its protein is CASSEGVYSNQPQHF.

The chain recombines TRBV6-2 or TRBV6-3 with TRBJ2-7, with D possibly being TRBD1 (5 bases). CDR1 is MNHEY and CDR2 is SVGEGT in the germline V gene. V was cut by 9 bases and J by 6 bases, with 21 bases left in between. The CDR3 runs 14 residues. CDR3 sequence (DNA): TGTGCCAGTAGACTGGGGCACCCACTGAGCGAGCAGTACTTC. Its protein is CASRLGHPLSEQYF.

The chain combines TRBV4-2 with TRBJ1-1; possibly TRBD1 for D (6 bases). Germline V gene lookup returns CDR1 LGHNA and CDR2 YNFKEQ. Trimming pared 0 bases from V and 0 bases from J, leaving 11 bases between. The CDR3 has 16 residues. CDR3 in amino acids: CASSQDGGGLNTEAFF. The CDR3 DNA reads TGTGCCAGCAGCCAAGACGGGGGGGGCTTGAACACTGAAGCTTTCTTT.

This clonotype has a handful of counts. The rearrangement uses TRBV6-4 and TRBJ2-3; D not resolved. This CDR3 has 13 amino acids. Trimming removed 4 bases at V and 6 bases at J, with 11 bases between. Germline V gene data show CDR1 as MRHNA and CDR2 as SNTAGT. The CDR3 DNA sequence: TGTGCCAGCAGTGTCGCCCCTTCGGATACGCAGTATTTT. It is translated as CASSVAPSDTQYF.

V gene TRBV28 combines with J gene TRBJ1-2, with D perhaps TRBD1 (6 bases). Germline assignment: CDR1 MDHEN and CDR2 SYDVKM. CDR3 length: 15 residues. V was cut by 1 base and J by 7 bases, with 16 bases left in between. CDR3 sequence reads: CASSLYREVVAGYTF. CDR3 bases: TGTGCCAGCAGTTTATACAGGGAAGTTGTAGCTGGCTACACCTTC.

This sequence joins TRBV6-5 and TRBJ2-7; D may be TRBD2 (6 bases). Germline CDR1 reads MNHEY; CDR2 reads SVGAGI. Deletions cut 2 bases from V and 2 bases from J, with 10 bases between. The CDR3 length is 14 residues. CDR3 nucleotide sequence: TGTGCCAGCAGTTACGGGGCGGGGACCTACGAGCAGTACTTC. This encodes CASSYGAGTYEQYF.

The chain carries TRBV24-1 and TRBJ2-1; 8 nucleotides match TRBD1. With V trimmed by 9 bases and J by 0 bases, 3 bases remained unmatched. The CDR3 is made up of 14 amino acids. The germline V gene has CDR1 KGHDR and CDR2 SFDVKD. DNA for the CDR3: TGTGCCACCTCGACAGGGGCCTCCTACAATGAGCAGTTCTTC. Protein sequence: CATSTGASYNEQFF.

In the case of this clonotype: This may come from a read error, since a much larger clone is one base off. The missing conserved phenylalanine or tryptophan at the end of this CDR3 makes a read error likely. The V call is TRBV20-1, the J call TRBJ2-5, with 8 bases fitting TRBD1. Unmatched junction bases numbered 12, after V lost 1 base and J lost 2 bases. The germline gives CDR1 DFQATT, CDR2 SNEGSKA (reference sequence). There are 17 residues in the CDR3. This chain's CDR3 is CSARGQGARGGQETQYL. The CDR3 nucleotides are TGCAGTGCTAGAGGGCAGGGGGCTCGAGGCGGACAAGAGACCCAGTACCTC.

The V and J genes are TRBV5-1 and TRBJ1-1; 9 bases are shared with TRBD1. The V segment lost 5 bases and the J segment 5 bases; nucleotides outside the gene matches: 7. This CDR3 has 14 amino acids. Germline V gene lookup returns CDR1 SGHRS and CDR2 YFSETQ. The CDR3 is CASRSTGGWTEAFF. CDR3 sequence (DNA): TGCGCCAGCAGGTCAACAGGGGGCTGGACTGAAGCTTTCTTT. The full variable domain, rest sourced from reference TRBV5-1 and TRBJ1-1, is KAGVTQTPRYLIKTRGQQVTLSCSPISGHRSVSWYQQTPGQGLQFLFEYFSETQRNKGNFPGRFSGRQFSNSRSEMNVSTLELGDSALYLCASRSTGGWTEAFFGQGTRLTVV.

This clonotype has ten or more counts. The genes are TRBV3-1 and TRBJ2-5; 11 positions match TRBD2. Germline CDR1 and CDR2: LGHDT and YNNKEL (reference sequence). The CDR3 runs to 18 residues. Germline trimming cut 4 bases from V and 4 bases from J; bases unmatched to any gene: 14. The CDR3 is CASSPVERLAGFRETQYF. The CDR3, as DNA: TGTGCCAGCAGCCCGGTGGAGAGACTAGCGGGATTTAGAGAGACCCAGTACTTC.

This chain's CDR3 is CASSLRRGGEDTQYF. In DNA form, the CDR3 reads TGTGCCAGCAGCTTAAGGCGGGGGGGAGAAGATACGCAGTATTTT. The rearrangement uses TRBV5-4 and TRBJ2-3, with 9 bases aligning to TRBD2. The germline gives CDR1 SGHNT, CDR2 YYREEE (reference sequence). The ends lost 2 bases at V and 5 bases at J; junction bases unmatched: 6. The CDR3 spans 15 residues.

In its sample, this clonotype was seen many times. The chain recombines TRBV18 with TRBJ2-3; tentative D call: TRBD2 (6 bases). Germline CDR1 KGHSH, CDR2 LQKENI. Trimming stripped 3 bases from V and 4 bases from J, with 23 bases between. The CDR3 runs to 18 residues. This chain's CDR3 is CASSPLPTGTPTADTQYF. The CDR3 DNA reads as TGTGCCAGCTCACCGCTTCCTACCGGGACTCCTACGGCAGATACGCAGTATTTT. Filled out from reference TRBV18 and TRBJ2-3, the complete variable domain reads NAGVMQNPRHLVRRRGQEARLRCSPMKGHSHVYWYRQLPEEGLKFMVYLQKENIIDESGMPKERFSAEFPKEGPSILRIQQVVRGDSAAYFCASSPLPTGTPTADTQYFGPGTRLTVL.

The sample holds many counts of this clonotype. The chain recombines TRBV7-2 with TRBJ2-1, with 7 bases aligning to TRBD2. CDR3 length: 13 residues. V lost 2 bases, J lost 9 bases, and 4 bases stayed unmatched. Per the germline V gene, CDR1 is SGHTA and CDR2 is FQGNSA. The CDR3 DNA follows: TGTGCCAGCAGCTTAAAAGCGGGGCTTGAGCAGTTCTTC. Protein: CASSLKAGLEQFF.

Ten or more counts support this clonotype. J is TRBJ1-6 and V is TRBV11-2; maybe TRBD1 (6 bases). Deletions cut 1 base from V and 5 bases from J, with 12 bases between. Germline CDR1 is SGHAT and CDR2 is FQNNGV. The CDR3 extends over 16 amino acids. CDR3 in amino acids: CASSLVLGGNNSPLHF. CDR3 DNA sequence: TGTGCCAGCAGCTTAGTACTGGGGGGCAATAATTCACCCCTCCACTTT.

This clonotype was observed at least ten times. This sequence joins TRBV20-1 and TRBJ1-4, with unresolved D. From germline, CDR1 is DFQATT and CDR2 SNEGSKA (reference sequence). Trimming left V 0 bases short and J 3 bases short, with 11 bases between. There are 15 residues in the CDR3. The CDR3 is CSARDGRSPNEKLFF. The CDR3 nucleotides read TGCAGTGCTAGAGATGGGAGGTCTCCTAATGAAAAACTGTTTTTT.

This clonotype occurred many times. Written as DNA, the CDR3 is TGTGCCAGCAGCTTACTTGAGCAGTTCTTC. Residues: CASSLLEQFF. This chain links TRBV7-2 with TRBJ2-1; D not certain. This CDR3 has 10 amino acids. V gave up 2 bases and J gave up 9 bases, with 2 bases separating them. Germline CDR1 SGHTA, CDR2 FQGNSA.

The chain joins TRBV7-9 to TRBJ2-1; D is undetermined. Trimming removed 2 bases from V and 5 bases from J, with 10 bases in between. This CDR3 region has 14 residues. Germline V lookup: CDR1 SEHNR, CDR2 FQNEAQ (reference sequence). The CDR3 DNA sequence: TGTGCCAGCAGCTTAACATTAGTTAACAATGAGCAGTTCTTC. Amino acid sequence: CASSLTLVNNEQFF. Drawing the rest from reference TRBV7-9 and TRBJ2-1, the complete variable domain is DTGVSQNPRHKITKRGQNVTFRCDPISEHNRLYWYRQTLGQGPEFLTYFQNEAQLEKSRLLSDRFSAERPKGSFSTLEIQRTEQGDSAMYLCASSLTLVNNEQFFGPGTRLTVL.

The CDR3 region has the DNA TGCAGTGCTAGGGGCGGGGGTTCGGAGACCCAGTACTTC. The encoded protein is CSARGGGSETQYF. The chain recombines TRBV20-1 with TRBJ2-5; TRBD2 agrees at 7 bases. J was trimmed by 5 bases and V by 3 bases; bases with no gene match: 6. CDR3 length equals 13 residues. Germline V CDR1 and CDR2: DFQATT, SNEGSKA (reference sequence).

This clonotype was recorded at least ten times. The rearrangement uses TRBV11-2 and TRBJ2-3; D perhaps matches TRBD2 (5 bases). Germline CDR1 reads SGHAT; CDR2 reads FQNNGV. This CDR3 contains 15 residues. Between the trimmed V and J ends, which lost 5 bases and 1 base, there was a span of 13 bases. The CDR3 nucleotides are TGTGCCAGCAGCCGGGATCCGGCTCGCACAGATACGCAGTATTTT. This codes for CASSRDPARTDTQYF. Supplemented by reference TRBV11-2 and TRBJ2-3, the full variable domain reads EAGVAQSPRYKIIEKRQSVAFWCNPISGHATLYWYQQILGQGPKLLIQFQNNGVVDDSQLPKDRFSAERLKGVDSTLKIQPAKLEDSAVYLCASSRDPARTDTQYFGPGTRLTVL.

The chain couples TRBV6-1 to TRBJ1-1; a weak D match, TRBD1 (5 bases). Germline values: CDR1 MNHNS, CDR2 SASEGT. V dropped 6 bases and J dropped 5 bases, with 13 bases sitting between them. This CDR3 has 13 residues. For the CDR3, the DNA is TGTGCCAGCAGGTTGACAGTAGGAACTGAAGCTTTCTTT. This translates into CASRLTVGTEAFF.

Ten or more counts support this clonotype. V and J are TRBV7-8 and TRBJ1-1; D gene ambiguous. Trimming pared 5 bases from V and 0 bases from J, leaving 7 bases between. Germline V gives CDR1 SGHVS, CDR2 FQNEAQ. The CDR3 totals 13 residues. The CDR3 spells CASSTSMNTEAFF. The DNA for the CDR3 is TGTGCCAGCAGCACAAGTATGAACACTGAAGCTTTCTTT.

The chain is built from TRBV6-5 and TRBJ2-3; unclear D gene. Per germline, CDR1 MNHEY and CDR2 SVGAGI. This CDR3 region has 14 residues. Trimming pared 2 bases from V and 4 bases from J, leaving 10 bases between. The CDR3 here is CASSYPHSSDTQYF. In DNA, the CDR3 is TGTGCCAGCAGTTACCCGCACAGTTCAGATACGCAGTATTTT.

About this clonotype itself: Given a much more abundant clone one base away, this may be a read error. The chain recombines TRBV28 with TRBJ2-1; D not certain. V was shortened by 4 bases and J by 5 bases, with 15 bases between the two germline ends. Germline CDR1 reads MDHEN; CDR2 reads SYDVKM. The CDR3 is 15 amino acids. Here the CDR3 reads CASSSDILPNNEQFF. The CDR3 DNA is TGTGCCAGCAGTTCCGACATCCTTCCTAACAATGAGCAGTTCTTC. Variable domain in full (rest from reference TRBV28 and TRBJ2-1): DVKVTQSSRYLVKRTGEKVFLECVQDMDHENMFWYRQDPGLGLRLIYFSYDVKMKEKGDIPEGYSVSREKKERFSLILESASTNQTSMYLCASSSDILPNNEQFFGPGTRLTVL.

The rearrangement joins TRBV6-1 to TRBJ1-3; D not resolved. The CDR3 is made up of 15 amino acids. Trimming took 4 bases from V and 0 from J, leaving 10 bases between them. CDR1 and CDR2 (germline): MNHNS, SASEGT. Here the CDR3 reads CASSAATSSGNTIYF. DNA for the CDR3: TGTGCCAGCAGTGCTGCGACAAGCTCTGGAAACACCATATATTTT.

This clonotype has more than one count but fewer than ten. The rearrangement joins TRBV5-4 to TRBJ1-1; D unclear. The CDR3 runs to 16 residues. Per germline, CDR1 SGHNT and CDR2 YYREEE (reference sequence). Trimming left V 0 bases short and J 1 base short, with 13 bases between. The CDR3 region is CASSLGARRANTEAFF. In nucleotides, the CDR3 is TGTGCCAGCAGCTTGGGGGCCCGGAGGGCGAACACTGAAGCTTTCTTT.

This clonotype was seen at least ten times. The gene calls are TRBV9 and TRBJ2-1, with D tentatively TRBD2 (6 bases). CDR1 SGDLS and CDR2 YYNGEE come from the germline V gene. The CDR3 runs to 15 residues. Trimming left V 4 bases short and J 8 bases short, with 19 bases between. The CDR3 spells CASSTLGGRRDEQFF. The CDR3 region has the DNA TGTGCCAGCAGCACCCTCGGGGGACGCCGCGATGAGCAGTTCTTC.

This clonotype appeared a few times. The V call is TRBV29-1, the J call TRBJ2-2, with D perhaps being TRBD1 or TRBD2 (5 bases each). Germline lookup yields CDR1 SQVTM and CDR2 ANQGSEA. The CDR3 sequence is 17 residues long. Deletions cut 1 base from V and 5 bases from J, with 20 bases between. The CDR3 protein is CSVEVVRGEAATGELFF. DNA for the CDR3: TGCAGCGTTGAAGTGGTGAGGGGAGAGGCGGCAACCGGGGAGCTGTTTTTT.

This clonotype was detected many times. This chain uses TRBV10-3 with TRBJ2-1; D is perhaps TRBD1 (6 bases). This CDR3 is built from 15 residues. V lost 4 bases to trimming and J lost 8 bases, with 18 bases between them. The germline V gene encodes CDR1 ENHRY and CDR2 SYGVKD. CDR3 loop: CAISGRDTVFDEQFF. Here the CDR3 DNA reads TGTGCCATCAGTGGCCGGGACACCGTTTTTGATGAGCAGTTCTTC.

This clonotype was counted many times. This chain joins TRBV7-8 and TRBJ2-7, with D tentatively TRBD2 (5 bases). Germline CDR1 SGHVS, CDR2 FQNEAQ. The CDR3 loop spans 14 amino acids. V was clipped by 2 bases and J by 2 bases, with 10 bases between them. CDR3 nucleotides: TGTGCCAGCAGCTTATCTAGCAGTGCCTACGAGCAGTACTTC. Protein product: CASSLSSSAYEQYF. Drawing the rest from reference TRBV7-8 and TRBJ2-7, the complete variable domain is GAGVSQSPRYKVAKRGQDVALRCDPISGHVSLFWYQQALGQGPEFLTYFQNEAQLDKSGLPSDRFFAERPEGSVSTLKIQRTQQEDSAVYLCASSLSSSAYEQYFGPGTRLTVT.